The 20 T cell receptor beta chains given below trace back to one sample, sequenced in a study of T cells after posttransplantation cyclophosphamide. The protocol was immunoSEQ multiplex PCR, while the TCRdb copy is restricted to in-frame clones and leaves out a portion. The sample has roughly 49,000 clones, none seen only once. Material for sequencing was PBMCs. All receptors come from a man aged 35 to 55 in good health, CMV-negative, and a related stem cell transplant donor.

In its sample, this clone was seen many times. The genes are TRBV7-8 and TRBJ2-1; the match to TRBD1 covers 7 bases. From germline, CDR1 is SGHVS and CDR2 FQNEAQ. There are 15 residues in the CDR3. The junction had 3 bases not matched to a gene; V was cut back by 1 base and J by 3 bases. DNA for the CDR3: TGTGCCAGCAGCTTAGGACAGGGCCTCTACAATGAGCAGTTCTTC. This gives the protein CASSLGQGLYNEQFF. Supplemented by reference TRBV7-8 and TRBJ2-1, the full variable domain reads GAGVSQSPRYKVAKRGQDVALRCDPISGHVSLFWYQQALGQGPEFLTYFQNEAQLDKSGLPSDRFFAERPEGSVSTLKIQRTQQEDSAVYLCASSLGQGLYNEQFFGPGTRLTVL.

The sample holds many counts of this clone. This rearrangement joins TRBV2 to TRBJ2-5; D ambiguous. This CDR3 has 11 amino acids. The germline V gene has CDR1 SNHLY and CDR2 FYNNEI. With 5 bases removed from V and 5 bases from J, the gap between germline ends came to 6 bases. CDR3 amino acids: CASSYLETQYF. DNA of the CDR3: TGTGCCAGCAGTTATCTGGAGACCCAGTACTTC.

This clone was recorded at least ten times. The chain recombines TRBV19 with TRBJ2-3, with a possible D match to TRBD2 (6 bases). The CDR3 spans 17 residues. Trimming removed 3 bases at V and 0 bases at J, with 16 bases between. Germline V gives CDR1 LNHDA, CDR2 SQIVND (reference sequence). As DNA, the CDR3 is TGTGCCAGTAGTATCCTTTTGATAGCGGCTAGCACAGATACGCAGTATTTT. Translation: CASSILLIAASTDTQYF.

There are many counts of this clone. The rearrangement uses TRBV9 and TRBJ2-2; D is perhaps TRBD2 (5 bases). Trimming removed 1 base at V and 5 bases at J, with 6 bases between. Germline CDR1 reads SGDLS; CDR2 reads YYNGEE. The CDR3 is 13 amino acids. As DNA, the CDR3 is TGTGCCAGCAGCGTAAGGGAGACCGGGGAGCTGTTTTTT. Protein product: CASSVRETGELFF.

This clone was seen at least ten times. V is TRBV9 and J is TRBJ2-1; the D is unclear. This CDR3 is 16 amino acids long. The V end was cut by 0 bases, the J end by 8 bases, with 18 bases between. Per the germline V gene, CDR1 is SGDLS and CDR2 is YYNGEE. CDR3 nucleotide sequence: TGTGCCAGCAGCGTAGGTCTAGAACTACCTGGCGATGAGCAGTTCTTC. This sequence encodes CASSVGLELPGDEQFF.

This clone was counted ten times or more. V and J are TRBV13 and TRBJ2-7, with D possibly matching TRBD1 (6 bases). CDR3 length equals 12 residues. Germline V gene data show CDR1 as PRHDT and CDR2 as FYEKMQ (reference sequence). V lost 0 bases and J lost 7, with 7 bases in between. The CDR3 DNA sequence: TGTGCCAGCAGCTTAGGAGGGGGTGAGCAGTACTTC. Translating it yields CASSLGGGEQYF.

This clone was seen ten or more times. The DNA of the CDR3 is TGTGCCAGCAGCATCTTAAGCGGGACCCAGTACTTC. Translation: CASSILSGTQYF. The chain couples TRBV5-4 to TRBJ2-5; weak D call: TRBD2 (5 bases). CDR1 and CDR2 (germline): SGHNT, YYREEE (reference sequence). CDR3 size: 12 residues. The V end lost 4 bases, the J end lost 7 bases, and 11 bases lay between the germline ends.

This clone was recorded at least ten times. The V and J genes are TRBV9 and TRBJ2-1; 9 bases fit TRBD2. The CDR3 contains 16 residues. V shed 4 bases, J shed 4 bases, and the junction held 9 bases outside the gene matches. Germline-derived CDR1 and CDR2 are SGDLS and YYNGEE. The CDR3 region is CASSPGAGGLYNEQFF. The CDR3 DNA reads as TGTGCCAGCAGCCCCGGAGCGGGAGGACTTTACAATGAGCAGTTCTTC.

This clone showed up just a few times. The DNA for the CDR3 is TGTGCCAGCAGCCCACCGGGTTACACCGGGGAGCTGTTTTTT. As protein: CASSPPGYTGELFF. The chain carries TRBV6-1 and TRBJ2-2; no reliable D call. From germline, CDR1 is MNHNS and CDR2 SASEGT. V shed 6 bases and J shed 3 bases, with 11 bases lying between them. The CDR3 extends over 14 amino acids.

Many counts were recorded for this clone. The chain employs TRBV19 and TRBJ1-2, with TRBD1 identical over 7 bases. The germline V gene encodes CDR1 LNHDA and CDR2 SQIVND (reference sequence). The CDR3 runs 13 residues. With V trimmed by 8 bases and J by 5 bases, 8 bases remained unmatched. CDR3 coding DNA: TGTGCCAGTGGCAGACAGGGCATTTATGGCTACACCTTC. Its translation: CASGRQGIYGYTF.

Many counts were recorded for this clone. The V gene is TRBV5-4, the J gene TRBJ2-7; 7 nucleotides agree with TRBD2. CDR3 size: 13 residues. Germline loops: CDR1 SGHNT, CDR2 YYREEE (reference sequence). V shed 0 bases and J 6 bases; nucleotides not matched to a gene: 3. CDR3 sequence: CASSLVGRAEQYF. The CDR3 coding sequence is TGTGCCAGCAGCTTGGTAGGGAGGGCCGAGCAGTACTTC. Supplemented by reference TRBV5-4 and TRBJ2-7, the full variable domain reads ETGVTQSPTHLIKTRGQQVTLRCSSQSGHNTVSWYQQALGQGPQFIFQYYREEENGRGNFPPRFSGLQFPNYSSELNVNALELDDSALYLCASSLVGRAEQYFGPGTRLTVT.

This clone showed up many times. V gene TRBV27 combines with J gene TRBJ2-2; 12 nucleotides align to TRBD2. Germline lookup yields CDR1 MNHEY and CDR2 SMNVEV (reference sequence). The CDR3 has 18 amino acids. The junction had 8 bases not matched to a gene; V was cut back by 1 base and J by 5 bases. CDR3 loop: CASSLLSSGRAATGELFF. CDR3 bases: TGTGCCAGCAGTTTATTGTCTAGCGGGAGGGCCGCAACCGGGGAGCTGTTTTTT.

This clone was observed many times. The gene calls are TRBV15 and TRBJ1-2, with TRBD1 identical over 7 bases. There are 15 residues in the CDR3. The germline CDR1 and CDR2 sequences are LNHNV and YYDKDF (reference sequence). V gave up 3 bases and J gave up 8 bases; unmatched junction bases: 12. This chain's CDR3 is CATSSRTTTGKGYTF. CDR3 nucleotide sequence: TGTGCCACCAGCAGTCGAACTACGACAGGGAAAGGCTACACCTTC.

This clone has at least ten counts. The chain couples TRBV7-9 to TRBJ2-1; 12 nucleotides agree with TRBD2. This CDR3 contains 15 residues. V trimming: 3 bases; J trimming: 5 bases; junction bases outside the gene matches: 2. CDR1 is SEHNR and CDR2 is FQNEAQ in the germline V gene (reference sequence). The CDR3 DNA reads TGTGCCAGCAGCTTGACTAGCGGGAGTGACAATGAGCAGTTCTTC. Translating gives CASSLTSGSDNEQFF. The whole variable domain, remainder taken from reference TRBV7-9 and TRBJ2-1, is DTGVSQNPRHKITKRGQNVTFRCDPISEHNRLYWYRQTLGQGPEFLTYFQNEAQLEKSRLLSDRFSAERPKGSFSTLEIQRTEQGDSAMYLCASSLTSGSDNEQFFGPGTRLTVL.

This clone has a count of ten or more. The V gene is TRBV27, the J gene TRBJ2-3; 13 bases match TRBD2. Looked up from germline, CDR1 is MNHEY and CDR2 is SMNVEV (reference sequence). The CDR3 is made up of 19 amino acids. Trimming took 7 bases from V and 5 from J; bases not matched to a gene: 18. This CDR3 is CASTILAGGPRYLRDTQYF. The CDR3 nucleotides read TGTGCCAGCACGATACTAGCGGGAGGGCCTAGGTATTTACGAGATACGCAGTATTTT.

In this sample, this clone turned up many times. The chain is built from TRBV5-1 and TRBJ2-5, with TRBD2 identical over 7 bases. Germline V gene data show CDR1 as SGHRS and CDR2 as YFSETQ. The CDR3 has 15 residues. V trimming: 7 bases; J trimming: 0 bases; junction bases outside the gene matches: 9. CDR3 region: CASPRDYQYQETQYF. CDR3 in DNA: TGCGCCAGCCCCCGGGACTATCAGTACCAAGAGACCCAGTACTTC.

This clone has ten or more counts. The gene calls are TRBV6-5 and TRBJ1-1, with D perhaps TRBD1 (5 bases). The length of the CDR3 is 14 residues. Trimming cost V 5 bases and J 6 bases, with 16 bases left between them. CDR1 is MNHEY and CDR2 is SVGAGI in the germline V gene. CDR3 DNA sequence: TGTGCCAGCAGTAAATCCGGGGGTTTCCCTGAAGCTTTCTTT. The encoded protein is CASSKSGGFPEAFF.

This clone was observed a handful of times. The chain links TRBV6-5 to TRBJ1-5; no reliable D call. The CDR3 has 14 residues. The V gene's germline CDR1 is MNHEY and CDR2 SVGAGI. The V and J ends lost 5 bases and 6 bases respectively, with 14 bases between them. CDR3 sequence: CASSEPGGTQPQHF. The CDR3 DNA sequence: TGTGCCAGCAGTGAGCCGGGAGGTACTCAGCCCCAGCATTTT.

Only a few counts were recorded for this clone. This chain joins TRBV5-1 and TRBJ2-5, with TRBD1 identical over 9 bases. The DNA end is a closer match to TRBJ2-7, so the J assignment may be wrong. CDR1 is SGHRS and CDR2 is YFSETQ in the germline V gene. The CDR3 sequence is 15 residues long. The CDR3 is CASSLGGTGPYEQYF. Written as DNA, the CDR3 is TGCGCCAGCAGCTTGGGCGGGACAGGGCCCTACGAGCAGTACTTC.

The sample holds many counts of this clone. The rearrangement joins TRBV27 to TRBJ1-4; 7 nucleotides align to TRBD1. CDR3 length equals 14 residues. V shed 3 bases and J 3 bases; nucleotides not matched to a gene: 1. Germline lookup yields CDR1 MNHEY and CDR2 SMNVEV (reference sequence). The DNA of the CDR3 is TGTGCCAGCAGTTTGACAGGGCCTAATGAAAAACTGTTTTTT. It codes for CASSLTGPNEKLFF.